Given below is one T cell receptor (beta chain) in context. Its antigen is currently unknown. This CDR3 is built from 17 residues. Per the germline V gene, CDR1 is SGHVS and CDR2 is FNYEAQ. The ends were cut back, 5 bases at V and 4 bases at J, with 20 bases in the middle. TCR beta CDR3 regions were amplified from RNA. During a first-round RT-PCR of the TCR CDR3, the HTBI primer set was used. In TCRdb, the multiplex PCR reads were re-called with MiXCR into one record per CDR3 protein. Among more than 95,000 distinct CDR3 sequences listed, 45% to 50% were seen once. The entry originates in a study of T cells in Graves' hyperthyroidism and ophthalmopathy. The study's findings and limits: In the analysis, a 13 V-J model separated ophthalmopathy from stable hyperthyroidism.

Researchers defined stable Graves' hyperthyroidism as no ophthalmopathy progression within 18 months. The study excluded patients with uncontrolled infection, other autoimmune disease, pregnancy or lactation. Clinical symptoms, serum thyroxine, TRAb, thyroid ultrasound and orbital computed tomography informed diagnoses. This clonotype was sampled from a man aged 40-49 years with Graves' hyperthyroidism. The chain recombines TRBV7-6 with TRBJ2-2, with D maybe TRBD2 (7 bases). The sample was blood. Here the CDR3 DNA reads TGTGCCAGCAGCCCCATCTCGGTAGGGGGGGGCACCGGGGAGCTGTTTTTT. Its translation: CASSPISVGGGTGELFF.